This T cell receptor (beta chain) was identified during a study of blood T cell repertoires in COVID-19. About the study: Specimens from acute and convalescent COVID-19 originated in the United States, Italy and Spain. PBMCs, B-cell-depleted T cells, or T cells provided the cDNA or gDNA that made up the material.

Per the study methods: Amplification from reference gene primers served as the basis for estimated nucleated cell counts. Produced via immunoSEQ multiplex PCR; TCRdb's table is partial and in-frame only. That table is the source of V, J and clone size, and D and trimming were worked out from the DNA. The profile shows 470,000 or so clones, 75% to 90% of them singletons. The CDR3 sequence is 17 residues long. Germline CDR1 and CDR2: MNHEY and SVGEGT. Trimming at V came to 6 bases and at J to 2 bases, leaving 16 bases not matched to a gene. This clone has just a few counts. V is TRBV6-2 or TRBV6-3 and J is TRBJ2-7; 7 bases fit TRBD1. Input material: peripheral blood. The receptor was isolated from a woman in her 30s with acute or convalescent COVID-19. CDR3 in amino acids: CASSPYFSTGSTYEQYF. The CDR3 region has the DNA TGTGCCAGCAGCCCTTATTTTTCGACAGGGTCGACCTACGAGCAGTACTTC.